The 19 T cell receptor beta chains reported below all come from one sample, sequenced in a study of spatial heterogeneity in lung cancer. One entry per CDR3 protein, called by TCRdb with MiXCR from the 5' RACE reads. The table has approximately 47,000 distinct CDR3 sequences, roughly 7.6% seen once. Described time point: sample taken at primary tumor resection. Frozen PBMC, nontumor lung or tumor provided whole RNA, which was sequenced unsorted. This sample comprised PBMCs, obtained at surgery. All receptors come from a female donor with early-stage non-small cell lung cancer.

This clonotype was counted at least ten times. The chain joins TRBV14 to TRBJ2-7; D uncertain. V was pared by 0 bases and J by 2 bases, with 5 bases between. CDR1 is SGHDN and CDR2 is FVKESK in the germline V gene. The CDR3 has 13 residues. CDR3 in amino acids: CASSQDRPYEQYF. CDR3 DNA sequence: TGTGCCAGCAGCCAAGACCGGCCCTACGAGCAGTACTTC.

The table lists this clonotype with many counts. The chain uses TRBV7-9 and TRBJ2-5; D gene unclear. Trimming removed 5 bases from V and 2 bases from J, with 9 bases in between. The CDR3 sequence is 13 residues long. Per germline, CDR1 SEHNR and CDR2 FQNEAQ (reference sequence). CDR3 sequence: CASSAVMQETQYF. In DNA form, the CDR3 reads TGTGCCAGCAGCGCCGTAATGCAAGAGACCCAGTACTTC.

This chain links TRBV11-1 with TRBJ1-1; the match to TRBD1 covers 7 bases. The germline CDR1 and CDR2 sequences are SGHAT and FQDESV (reference sequence). CDR3 length equals 14 residues. Trimming cost V 4 bases and J 10 bases; bases outside gene matches: 12. In nucleotides, the CDR3 is TGTGCCAGCAGCTACGCGTTCGAGGGGGCGAGAGCTTTCTTT. Translated, it gives CASSYAFEGARAFF. The full variable domain, rest sourced from reference TRBV11-1 and TRBJ1-1, is EAEVAQSPRYKITEKSQAVAFWCDPISGHATLYWYRQILGQGPELLVQFQDESVVDDSQLPKDRFSAERLKGVDSTLKIQPAELGDSAMYLCASSYAFEGARAFFGQGTRLTVV.

This clonotype has just a few counts. The chain employs TRBV5-6 and TRBJ1-2, with TRBD1 as a possible D gene (5 bases). Germline assignment: CDR1 SGHDT and CDR2 YYEEEE. This CDR3 region has 16 residues. V was trimmed by 0 bases and J by 7 bases, leaving 19 bases between them. The CDR3 DNA reads TGTGCCAGCAGCTTGGTTAGGGCCAGGGCCATGGGTGGCTACACCTTC. Its protein is CASSLVRARAMGGYTF.

At least ten counts were recorded for this clonotype. V is TRBV7-9 and J is TRBJ1-1; D gene uncertain. The CDR3 length is 12 residues. V gave up 10 bases and J gave up 3 bases, with 12 bases separating them. CDR1 is SEHNR and CDR2 is FQNEAQ in the germline V gene (reference sequence). CDR3 amino acids: CATSERDTEAFF. CDR3 nucleotides: TGTGCCACCTCTGAAAGGGACACTGAAGCTTTCTTT.

The V gene is TRBV28, the J gene TRBJ1-5; D is undetermined. Per germline, CDR1 MDHEN and CDR2 SYDVKM. V was pared by 3 bases and J by 2 bases, with 5 bases between. The CDR3 loop spans 13 amino acids. DNA of the CDR3: TGTGCCAGCAGTTTTGTGGGCAATCAGCCCCAGCATTTT. Translating gives CASSFVGNQPQHF.

This clonotype was picked up a small number of times. This sequence joins TRBV11-2 and TRBJ2-1, with 13 bases lining up with TRBD2. Germline CDR1 and CDR2: SGHAT and FQNNGV. The CDR3 is 18 amino acids. V was clipped by 5 bases and J by 2 bases; unmatched bases: 9. This CDR3 reads CASSQRLAGGFTYNEQFF. The DNA for the CDR3 is TGTGCCAGCAGCCAACGACTAGCGGGGGGATTTACCTACAATGAGCAGTTCTTC.

This clonotype was recorded many times. V gene TRBV11-2 combines with J gene TRBJ1-1; D is perhaps TRBD1 (5 bases). The CDR3 runs to 15 residues. Between the trimmed V and J ends, which lost 6 bases and 2 bases, there was a span of 16 bases. Germline CDR1 is SGHAT and CDR2 is FQNNGV. CDR3 nucleotides: TGTGCCAGCAGAAGAGCCAGGGCGTTCAACACTGAAGCTTTCTTT. This codes for CASRRARAFNTEAFF.

This clonotype was recorded a few times. The chain is built from TRBV28 and TRBJ1-2; D not certain. Deletions cut 2 bases from V and 4 bases from J, with 5 bases between. The CDR3 covers 12 residues. Germline assignment: CDR1 MDHEN and CDR2 SYDVKM. The CDR3 spells CASSLDVYGYTF. The CDR3, as DNA: TGTGCCAGCAGTTTAGATGTCTATGGCTACACCTTC.

This clonotype has only a few counts. This chain uses TRBV4-3 with TRBJ2-7; 8 nucleotides line up with TRBD2. V gave up 0 bases and J gave up 1 base; unmatched junction bases: 17. Germline V gene data show CDR1 as LGHNA and CDR2 as YSLEER. The CDR3 sequence is 20 residues long. CDR3 loop: CASSQDAGLSSGGGSYEQYF. As DNA, the CDR3 is TGCGCCAGCAGCCAAGATGCGGGCCTTAGCTCCGGGGGGGGTTCCTACGAGCAGTACTTC.

This clonotype has at least ten counts. This chain links TRBV6-6 with TRBJ1-1, with D unclear. Deletions cut 7 bases from V and 0 bases from J, with 9 bases between. This CDR3 comprises 13 residues. Germline CDR1 is MNHNY and CDR2 is SVGAGI (reference sequence). The CDR3 coding sequence is TGTGCCAGCACAATCCCAGTGAACACTGAAGCTTTCTTT. Amino acid sequence: CASTIPVNTEAFF.

This clonotype was seen repeatedly, ten times or more. This chain joins TRBV7-9 and TRBJ2-3; 10 bases are a match to TRBD1. V dropped 5 bases and J dropped 6; count of bases not matched to a gene: 8. The CDR3 consists of 15 residues. Germline CDR1 and CDR2: SEHNR and FQNEAQ (reference sequence). The CDR3, as DNA: TGTGCCAGCAGCCCCCCCGGGACAGGGGTGGATACGCAGTATTTT. It is translated as CASSPPGTGVDTQYF. Full variable domain (remainder filled in from reference TRBV7-9 and TRBJ2-3): DTGVSQNPRHKITKRGQNVTFRCDPISEHNRLYWYRQTLGQGPEFLTYFQNEAQLEKSRLLSDRFSAERPKGSFSTLEIQRTEQGDSAMYLCASSPPGTGVDTQYFGPGTRLTVL.

This clonotype was detected ten times or more. This chain links TRBV7-2 with TRBJ2-7, with 7 bases aligning to TRBD2. The germline V gene encodes CDR1 SGHTA and CDR2 FQGNSA. V lost 2 bases and J lost 4; bases outside the gene matches: 8. The CDR3 is 15 residues long. This chain's CDR3 is CASSLSGGTGYEQYF. CDR3 nucleotides: TGTGCCAGCAGCTTATCGGGGGGTACTGGGTACGAGCAGTACTTC. The complete variable domain, with remaining parts taken from reference TRBV7-2 and TRBJ2-7, reads GAGVSQSPSNKVTEKGKDVELRCDPISGHTALYWYRQSLGQGLEFLIYFQGNSAPDKSGLPSDRFSAERTGGSVSTLTIQRTQQEDSAVYLCASSLSGGTGYEQYFGPGTRLTVT.

This clonotype was observed a handful of times. CDR3 coding DNA: TGCGCCAGCAGCTTAGGTAGCGGGTCCGCTGGGGCCAACGTCCTGACTTTC. Encoded protein: CASSLGSGSAGANVLTF. This chain connects TRBV5-1 to TRBJ2-6; 7 bases are shared with TRBD2. The junction had 7 bases not matched to a gene; V was cut back by 2 bases and J by 2 bases. The CDR3 has 17 amino acids. Germline V gene sequence: CDR1 SGHRS, CDR2 YFSETQ.

This clonotype has at least ten counts. The V and J genes are TRBV15 and TRBJ1-2; 8 bases map to TRBD1. V gave up 1 base and J gave up 3 bases; unmatched junction bases: 4. The CDR3 consists of 15 residues. Germline V gene sequence: CDR1 LNHNV, CDR2 YYDKDF (reference sequence). The CDR3 coding sequence is TGTGCCACCAGCAGAGCGGGACAGGAGTACTATGGCTACACCTTC. Its translation is CATSRAGQEYYGYTF.

Note on this clonotype: Germline is not matched at one junction end, which may reflect a read error. The chain joins TRBV4-1 to TRBJ1-6; D ambiguous. Germline CDR1 MGHRA, CDR2 YSYEKL. The CDR3 covers 19 residues. The CDR3: CVSSHFGLGSSSYNSPLHF. CDR3 sequence (DNA): TGCGTCAGCAGCCATTTCGGGCTGGGCAGCAGCTCCTATAATTCACCCCTCCACTTT.

Only a few counts were recorded for this clonotype. The CDR3 sequence: CASSSLGTEAFF. The CDR3 DNA reads TGTGCCAGCAGTTCCCTGGGTACTGAAGCTTTCTTT. The rearrangement uses TRBV28 and TRBJ1-1; no reliable D call. Germline lookup yields CDR1 MDHEN and CDR2 SYDVKM. V was clipped by 4 bases and J by 5 bases, with 8 bases between them. The CDR3 runs to 12 residues.

This clonotype was observed many times. The chain uses TRBV19 and TRBJ1-5; no definite D call. The V gene lost 3 bases and the J gene lost 9 bases, with 12 bases spanning the gap. The CDR3 covers 13 residues. Germline V gene lookup returns CDR1 LNHDA and CDR2 SQIVND (reference sequence). CDR3 sequence reads: CASSIAPHGPQHF. In nucleotides, the CDR3 is TGTGCCAGTAGTATCGCTCCTCATGGGCCCCAGCATTTT.

This clonotype was counted between two and nine times. The chain couples TRBV7-2 to TRBJ2-1; D not certain. The germline V and J ends were trimmed by 1 base and 9 bases, with 10 bases remaining between them. Germline V CDR1 and CDR2: SGHTA, FQGNSA. The CDR3 runs to 13 residues. Here the CDR3 DNA reads TGTGCCAGCAGCTTAGAAACCCACGGTGAGCAGTTCTTC. This sequence encodes CASSLETHGEQFF.